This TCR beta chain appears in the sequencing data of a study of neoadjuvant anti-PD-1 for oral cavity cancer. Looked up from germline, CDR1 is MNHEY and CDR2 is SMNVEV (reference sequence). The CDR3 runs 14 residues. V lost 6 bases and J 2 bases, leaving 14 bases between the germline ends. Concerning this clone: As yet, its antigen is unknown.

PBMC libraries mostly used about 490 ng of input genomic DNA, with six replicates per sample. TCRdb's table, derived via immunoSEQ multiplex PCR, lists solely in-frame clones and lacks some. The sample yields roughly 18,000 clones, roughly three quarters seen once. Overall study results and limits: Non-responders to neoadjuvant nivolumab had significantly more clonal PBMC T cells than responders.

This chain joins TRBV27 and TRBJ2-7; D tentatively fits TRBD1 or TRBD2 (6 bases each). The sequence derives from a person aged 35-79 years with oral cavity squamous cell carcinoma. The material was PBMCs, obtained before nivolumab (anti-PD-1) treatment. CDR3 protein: CASRRWGAAYEQYF. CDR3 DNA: TGTGCCAGCAGGCGATGGGGGGCAGCCTACGAGCAGTACTTC.